This T cell receptor (beta chain) was observed in a study of cytomegalovirus exposure and HLA in healthy donors. This CDR3 contains 14 residues. Trimming removed 4 bases from V and 8 bases from J; junction bases left unmatched: 7. Germline-derived CDR1 and CDR2 are SGHRS and YFSETQ. The primer mix had 60 Vbeta and 13 Jbeta primers. Assay: immunoSEQ multiplex PCR; the TCRdb copy retains only in-frame clones and omits some. This sample's clone table lists 150,000 or so clones. The chain uses TRBV5-1 and TRBJ2-1, with 9 bases that match TRBD2. The sequence came from a man in his late teens or twenties in good health and CMV-seronegative. Sample: PBMCs. The CDR3 DNA sequence: TGCGCCAGCAGCACGCGGGGGGGCCTCGATGAGCAGTTCTTC. It encodes CASSTRGGLDEQFF.